This TCR beta chain was recovered during a study of a mutant IDH1 vaccine in newly diagnosed glioma. CDR1 and CDR2 (germline): MRHNA, SNTAGT. The CDR3 spans 18 residues. The V segment lost 2 bases and the J segment 7 bases; nucleotides outside the gene matches: 12. Repertoires were generated with immunoSEQ multiplex PCR, while TCRdb's copy carries only in-frame clones and drops some. The table records about 88,000 clones, roughly 80% of them present only once. The time point here: baseline, week 1 (first vaccination visit). Treatment denoted: pre-vaccination baseline after standard-of-care therapy. The clonotype was recovered from a middle-aged man with glioma. Some clones in this sample may be carry-over from other donors' samples. The rearrangement joins TRBV6-4 to TRBJ1-6; TRBD1 matches 9 bases. The specimen comprised PBMCs, sampled from a glioma patient treated with radiotherapy, temozolomide or both. The CDR3 reads CASSDPTTGGVLNSPLHF. DNA for the CDR3: TGTGCCAGCAGTGACCCGACTACAGGGGGCGTTCTGAATTCACCCCTCCACTTT.